The clone carrying this TCR beta chain was counted only a few times. Its antigen is unidentified. The ends were cut back, 0 bases at V and 2 bases at J, with 11 bases in the middle. The CDR3 is 15 amino acids. Per the germline V gene, CDR1 is MNHEY and CDR2 is SVGAGI. In building TCR beta libraries, iRepertoire HTBI primers were used together with Arm-PCR of CDR3 regions. MiXCR, run by TCRdb on the multiplex PCR reads, gives a single entry per CDR3 protein. The table has about 470,000 distinct CDR3 sequences, about a fifth seen once. The data were obtained in a study of regulatory T cells in long-lasting Graves disease. Study-wide results and caveats: More public clonotypes were shared by persistent patients (2,741) than by new patients (under 1,000).

As to time point: persistent/refractory GD, antithyroid drugs over 5 years with positive TRAb. PBMC-extracted RNA yielded the TCR library. Sequencing used peripheral blood mononuclear cells (PBMCs), obtained when the disease was refractory, from a patient treated with antithyroid drugs. The source of this sequence is a female donor with Graves disease. V usage is TRBV6-5 and J usage is TRBJ2-7; a weak D match, TRBD1 (5 bases). For the CDR3, the DNA is TGTGCCAGCAGTTACTCGATCGGCAGGGCCTACGAGCAGTACTTC. Translated: CASSYSIGRAYEQYF.